The entry below gives a single T cell receptor (beta chain) sequence along with its context. The sample originates from a study of control samples from healthy donors and cancer patients. Germline V lookup: CDR1 SEHNR, CDR2 FQNEAQ (reference sequence). The CDR3 totals 13 residues. V was shortened by 6 bases and J by 0 bases, with 6 bases between the two germline ends. TCRdb keeps only in-frame clones here, not all; method: immunoSEQ multiplex PCR. Among about 89,000 clones, 85% to 90% were seen once, and the ten largest hold around 2.1%. The specimen sequenced was blood. This receptor was taken from a woman between 35 and 50 years old in good health. J is TRBJ1-3 and V is TRBV7-9, with D unclear. CDR3 coding DNA: TGTGCCAGCAGGCAGAGCTCTGGAAACACCATATATTTT. Its protein is CASRQSSGNTIYF.